This TCR beta chain was sequenced in a study of T cell repertoires in aging, cancer and after chemotherapy (dated by TCRdb to the late 2010s). Study-level background: Donors spanned six age groups from 30 or younger to 70 or older, with at least three individuals per group. In the hematological group, paired pre- and post-chemotherapy samples were obtained from chronic lymphocytic leukemia patients treated with fludarabine- or bendamustine-based regimens. The complete dataset included 7.5 million to 9.5 million TCR reads. Peripheral blood TCR beta repertoires from healthy donors and cancer patients were profiled to examine immunoaging and T cell reconstitution after chemotherapy. The cohort comprised 200 to 250 cancer patients, over 90 with hematological and 110 to 130 with solid cancers, plus 95 healthy donors as a reference group.

About this clonotype itself: Which antigen it targets is not known. The record has no base qualities; no much larger clone is one base away.

Ends trimmed: V by 5 bases, J by 5 bases; bases unmatched to a gene: 5. The CDR3 holds 13 amino acids from the cysteine to the phenylalanine. Only the CDR3 portion is preserved as DNA: 39 bases, with reading frame beginning at the first base. For CDR1 and CDR2, the germline V gene (reference sequence) lists MNHEY and SMNVEV. What the research found in general, with its limitations: Lymphoid organ infiltration was present in the hematological cancer patients, and this infiltration may itself impair thymic emigration or the expansion of peripheral T cells. An increase in median generation probability over the chemotherapy interval was observed in both cancer cohorts, suggesting that the repertoire was reconstituted through rebound thymic output. Compared with age-matched healthy donors, untreated patients with either hematological or solid cancers had significantly lower TCR diversity in the blood along with higher clonality. In healthy donors, the drop in TCR diversity with age came mainly from a loss of richness, whereas in cancer patients a loss of evenness also played a part. The authors noted that the repertoire data do not allow conclusions about immunological memory after chemotherapy.

Genomic DNA extracted from peripheral blood, rather than sorted cells or RNA, was used as the source for amplification of TCR beta rearrangements. Multiplex touch-down PCR with a mixed TRB-A/B primer pool was used to amplify rearranged TRB sequences covering the V, D and J segments. Illumina adapters and sample indices were attached to the amplicons through two consecutive PCR reactions run with Phusion HS II polymerase. Amplicons were gel-purified with the NucleoSpin Gel and PCR Clean-up kit, then checked with Qubit and an Agilent 2100 Bioanalyzer. Sequencing of libraries was carried out on an Illumina MiSeq in 600-cycle, single-indexed, paired-end runs. As for the original processing: MiXCR versions 2.12 and 3.0.5 were used to process TRB sequences. A clone was defined as each unique CDR3 nucleotide sequence, and only productive sequences supported by at least two reads were kept. The repertoire metrics were Shannon diversity, evenness, clonality (calculated as one minus evenness), and diversity profiles parameterized by alpha from 0 to 5. The IGoR algorithm was used to calculate generation probabilities for clones in the paired samples taken before and after chemotherapy. TCRdb itself trimmed the public reads at Q25 with fastp, ran MiXCR and retained productive beta chains. Rows matching on CDR3 protein sequence are summarized as one entry with the most common DNA and genes. The V and J calls, along with clone size, are taken from TCRdb and not from the paper's own processing. Counted in this sample were roughly 3,000 distinct CDR3 sequences; 54% of them appeared once. The ten largest clones represent about three fifths of the sample.

The sequence was collected from a human donor with a blood cancer. Recombination connected TRBV27 to TRBJ1-1, and 7 junctional nucleotides match TRBD1. Sequencing was done on a sample of blood. The CDR3 amino acid sequence is: CASSRQGGTEAFF. The DNA is as follows: TGTGCCAGCAGTCGACAGGGCGGAACTGAAGCTTTCTTT.